These 28 T cell receptor beta chains originate from one sample sequenced in a study of T cell repertoires in cytomegalovirus infection. TCRdb analysed the reads with MiXCR anew, one entry per CDR3 protein. The profile shows about 340,000 distinct CDR3 sequences, almost 30% of them singletons. Antigens of these TCRs are unknown. The sequencing used cultured PBMCs, collected from culture after CMV antigen stimulation. The receptors originated from a human donor in good health (CMV status not recorded). Some clones in this sample may be carry-over from other donors' samples.

This clonotype was seen only a few times. The chain employs TRBV9 and TRBJ2-5, with 9 bases matching TRBD2. Germline values: CDR1 SGDLS, CDR2 YYNGEE. There are 15 residues in the CDR3. J lost 0 bases, V lost 3 bases, and 3 bases had no gene match. The chain's CDR3 is CASSDSGGHQETQYF. In DNA form, the CDR3 reads TGTGCCAGCAGCGATAGCGGGGGCCACCAAGAGACCCAGTACTTC.

This clonotype turned up a few times. The chain joins TRBV5-1 to TRBJ2-1; D may match TRBD1 or TRBD2 (5 bases each). Per germline, CDR1 SGHRS and CDR2 YFSETQ. V shed 4 bases and J shed 0 bases, with 17 bases lying between them. The CDR3 has 17 residues. The CDR3 protein is CASSRRRGLGSYNEQFF. CDR3 bases: TGCGCCAGCAGCCGGCGCCGGGGCCTTGGCTCCTACAATGAGCAGTTCTTC.

The chain combines TRBV28 with TRBJ2-7; 7 bases fit TRBD2. This CDR3 spans 15 amino acids. V lost 5 bases to trimming and J lost 2 bases; unmatched junction nucleotides: 9. Per germline, CDR1 MDHEN and CDR2 SYDVKM. Here the CDR3 DNA reads TGTGCCAGCAGTCCCCGGGGAGGGCCACCCTACGAGCAGTACTTC. This encodes CASSPRGGPPYEQYF.

This clonotype was picked up a small number of times. The chain has TRBV18 and TRBJ1-5; TRBD1 might be the D (5 bases). Trimming stripped 3 bases from V and 2 bases from J, with 14 bases between. The CDR3 runs 16 residues. Looked up from germline, CDR1 is KGHSH and CDR2 is LQKENI. The CDR3: CASSPAGEYGNQPQHF. CDR3 nucleotide sequence: TGTGCCAGCTCACCCGCGGGGGAATACGGCAATCAGCCCCAGCATTTT. The entire variable domain, with the rest obtained from reference TRBV18 and TRBJ1-5, is as follows: NAGVMQNPRHLVRRRGQEARLRCSPMKGHSHVYWYRQLPEEGLKFMVYLQKENIIDESGMPKERFSAEFPKEGPSILRIQQVVRGDSAAYFCASSPAGEYGNQPQHFGDGTRLSIL.

This clonotype was observed a few times. The chain uses TRBV7-3 and TRBJ2-3; 10 nucleotides align to TRBD2. CDR3 length equals 15 residues. The junction had 8 bases not matched to a gene; V was cut back by 5 bases and J by 6 bases. From germline, CDR1 is SGHTA and CDR2 FQGTGA. In DNA form, the CDR3 reads TGTGCCAGCAGCCGTTCAAGCGGGGGGGCCGATACGCAGTATTTT. This codes for CASSRSSGGADTQYF.

This clonotype was recorded once. In this CDR3 the conserved last residue, phenylalanine or tryptophan, is missing, so a read error is likely. The DNA is omitted, as the CDR3 cannot be located on it reliably, and the CDR3 follows TCRdb's listing. This sequence joins TRBV5-1 and TRBJ2-7; the listed D gene, TRBD1, was not tested against the DNA. A total of 13 residues make up the CDR3, ends included. Germline V gene lookup returns CDR1 SGHRS and CDR2 YFSETQ. CDR3: CASSLAGGEGAVL.

The chain recombines TRBV6-1 with TRBJ2-1, with 10 nucleotides matching TRBD2. Germline values: CDR1 MNHNS, CDR2 SASEGT. The trim removed 7 bases at V and 8 bases at J, leaving 14 bases unmatched. The CDR3 totals 16 residues. The CDR3 region has the DNA TGTGCCAGCAACGAGCGGGCTAGCGGGAGTAGGGATGAGCAGTTCTTC. Protein sequence: CASNERASGSRDEQFF.

J is TRBJ1-2 and V is TRBV7-9, with D uncertain. The CDR3 extends over 14 amino acids. Germline loops: CDR1 SEHNR, CDR2 FQNEAQ (reference sequence). Between the trimmed V and J ends, which lost 5 bases and 0 bases, there was a span of 10 bases. CDR3 sequence reads: CASSHGSSNYGYTF. Written as DNA, the CDR3 is TGTGCCAGCAGCCACGGGTCCTCTAACTATGGCTACACCTTC. Drawing the rest from reference TRBV7-9 and TRBJ1-2, the complete variable domain is DTGVSQNPRHKITKRGQNVTFRCDPISEHNRLYWYRQTLGQGPEFLTYFQNEAQLEKSRLLSDRFSAERPKGSFSTLEIQRTEQGDSAMYLCASSHGSSNYGYTFGSGTRLTVV.

Written as DNA, the CDR3 is TGTGCCAGCAGCTTGAGGACTGGCCGCACTGAAGCTTTCTTT. Amino acids: CASSLRTGRTEAFF. V usage is TRBV5-4 and J usage is TRBJ1-1; D gene ambiguous. This CDR3 contains 14 residues. Germline lookup yields CDR1 SGHNT and CDR2 YYREEE (reference sequence). V was trimmed by 1 base and J by 4 bases, leaving 11 bases between them.

The chain recombines TRBV5-6 with TRBJ2-1; 9 positions agree with TRBD2. J lost 9 bases, V lost 4 bases, and 14 bases had no gene match. Germline-derived CDR1 and CDR2 are SGHDT and YYEEEE. CDR3 length: 16 amino acids. CDR3 residues: CASSRGGTSRLGEQFF. DNA for the CDR3: TGTGCCAGCAGCCGAGGCGGGACTAGCAGGTTGGGTGAGCAGTTCTTC. Combining the CDR3 with reference TRBV5-6 and TRBJ2-1 gives the whole variable domain DAGVTQSPTHLIKTRGQQVTLRCSPKSGHDTVSWYQQALGQGPQFIFQYYEEEERQRGNFPDRFSGHQFPNYSSELNVNALLLGDSALYLCASSRGGTSRLGEQFFGPGTRLTVL.

This clonotype turned up a few times. The rearrangement uses TRBV6-2 or TRBV6-3 and TRBJ1-5; D gene unclear. V shed 6 bases and J shed 4 bases, with 10 bases lying between them. Germline CDR1 reads MNHEY; CDR2 reads SVGEGT. The CDR3 has 13 amino acids. CDR3: CASSLLRNQPQHF. CDR3 DNA sequence: TGTGCCAGCAGCTTACTTCGAAATCAGCCCCAGCATTTT.

J is TRBJ2-3 and V is TRBV7-3, with 9 bases lining up with TRBD1. Germline V CDR1 and CDR2: SGHTA, FQGTGA. The CDR3 is 16 residues long. V lost 5 bases to trimming and J lost 5 bases; unmatched junction nucleotides: 11. The CDR3 region has the DNA TGTGCCAGCAGCCCCCACGGGGACAGGGCTATAGATACGCAGTATTTT. Residues: CASSPHGDRAIDTQYF.

The chain couples TRBV7-2 to TRBJ1-3, with D uncertain. This CDR3 spans 15 amino acids. V lost 4 bases and J 3 bases, leaving 13 bases between the germline ends. Germline V lookup: CDR1 SGHTA, CDR2 FQGNSA. CDR3 bases: TGTGCCAGCAGCTCGAGGATTGGGGATGGAAACACCATATATTTT. Its protein product is CASSSRIGDGNTIYF.

The chain combines TRBV20-1 with TRBJ2-1; 11 bases fit TRBD2. Per the germline V gene, CDR1 is DFQATT and CDR2 is SNEGSKA (reference sequence). V was clipped by 6 bases and J by 4 bases; unmatched bases: 8. The CDR3 extends over 15 amino acids. The CDR3 DNA sequence: TGCAGTGCATATACTAGCGGGAGTACATACAATGAGCAGTTCTTC. Its protein is CSAYTSGSTYNEQFF.

This clonotype was observed a handful of times. The V and J genes are TRBV6-6 and TRBJ1-5; a weak D match, TRBD1 (6 bases). Germline V gene lookup returns CDR1 MNHNY and CDR2 SVGAGI (reference sequence). CDR3 size: 13 residues. Trimming left V 6 bases short and J 4 bases short, with 10 bases between. The CDR3 protein is CASRPTGNQPQHF. The DNA of the CDR3 is TGTGCCAGCAGACCCACAGGGAATCAGCCCCAGCATTTT.

This clonotype has just a few counts. The chain employs TRBV7-2 and TRBJ2-5; D call uncertain. Germline V gene data show CDR1 as SGHTA and CDR2 as FQGNSA. Trimming took off 0 bases at V and 5 bases at J, with 7 bases between the two ends. The CDR3 consists of 13 residues. CDR3 protein: CASSLAPRETQYF. The CDR3 DNA reads TGTGCCAGCAGCTTAGCCCCCAGGGAGACCCAGTACTTC.

V usage is TRBV2 and J usage is TRBJ2-3; 7 bases align to TRBD1. Trimming removed 2 bases from V and 2 bases from J; junction bases left unmatched: 4. Germline CDR1 and CDR2: SNHLY and FYNNEI. This CDR3 is built from 15 residues. CDR3 loop: CASSEWTGLTDTQYF. CDR3 nucleotides: TGTGCCAGCAGTGAATGGACAGGCCTCACAGATACGCAGTATTTT.

This clonotype has only one observation. CDR3 protein: CASSQRNRGADQPQHF. The CDR3 coding sequence is TGTGCCAGCTCACAGAGAAACAGGGGCGCCGATCAGCCCCAGCATTTT. This chain links TRBV18 with TRBJ1-5; 7 nucleotides line up with TRBD1. This CDR3 contains 16 residues. Trimming cost V 4 bases and J 5 bases; bases outside gene matches: 11. Germline V CDR1 and CDR2: KGHSH, LQKENI.

The CDR3 nucleotides are TGTGCCATACTGGACAGGGGCTCCACAGATACGCAGTATTTT. Its translation is CAILDRGSTDTQYF. The V and J genes are TRBV6-1 and TRBJ2-3, with 9 bases fitting TRBD1. The germline gives CDR1 MNHNS, CDR2 SASEGT. The CDR3 contains 14 residues. V gave up 10 bases and J gave up 2 bases; unmatched junction bases: 7.

This clonotype was picked up a small number of times. This rearrangement joins TRBV12-3 or TRBV12-4 to TRBJ1-1, with D maybe TRBD1 (6 bases). V was pared by 6 bases and J by 6 bases, with 14 bases between. The CDR3 is 13 residues long. The CDR3 reads CASSPSPGAEAFF. CDR3 DNA: TGTGCCAGCAGCCCATCCCCAGGGGCTGAAGCTTTCTTT.

The chain combines TRBV12-3 or TRBV12-4 with TRBJ2-7, with 11 bases lining up with TRBD1. The CDR3 is made up of 13 amino acids. The trim removed 6 bases at V and 6 bases at J, leaving 4 bases unmatched. CDR3 sequence: CASRRTGGGEQYF. The CDR3, as DNA: TGTGCCAGCAGACGGACAGGGGGCGGCGAGCAGTACTTC.

This clonotype was detected a few times. The rearrangement uses TRBV7-9 and TRBJ1-4, with D possibly matching TRBD1 (5 bases). Per germline, CDR1 SEHNR and CDR2 FQNEAQ (reference sequence). The CDR3 extends over 16 amino acids. Trimming removed 2 bases from V and 0 bases from J, with 10 bases in between. Here the CDR3 DNA reads TGTGCCAGCAGCTTACCAAGGGGCGCAACTAATGAAAAACTGTTTTTT. Amino acids: CASSLPRGATNEKLFF.

This clonotype has just a few counts. The rearrangement uses TRBV12-3 or TRBV12-4 and TRBJ1-2; possibly TRBD1 for D (5 bases). This CDR3 region has 15 residues. V was trimmed by 3 bases and J by 4 bases, leaving 15 bases between them. CDR3 sequence (DNA): TGTGCCAGCAGTTTTTCGGGGCGCGGAGGCTATGGCTACACCTTC. Residues: CASSFSGRGGYGYTF.

This clonotype has a count of ten or more. The CDR3 DNA reads as TGTGCCAGCAGCTTACATTGGGGCGGGGGGTACCAAGAGACCCAGTACTTC. This codes for CASSLHWGGGYQETQYF. V and J are TRBV7-2 and TRBJ2-5, with 8 nucleotides matching TRBD2. From germline, CDR1 is SGHTA and CDR2 FQGNSA. The trim removed 2 bases at V and 0 bases at J, leaving 8 bases unmatched. CDR3 length equals 17 residues.

The chain is built from TRBV5-6 and TRBJ1-4; D possibly corresponds to TRBD1 (5 bases). Trimming shortened V by 3 bases and J by 7 bases, and 16 bases separated the two germline ends. Germline-derived CDR1 and CDR2 are SGHDT and YYEEEE. The CDR3 consists of 15 residues. CDR3 coding DNA: TGTGCCAGCAGCTCCCGGGACTCAGGGAGTGAAAAACTGTTTTTT. Amino acids: CASSSRDSGSEKLFF. Drawing the rest from reference TRBV5-6 and TRBJ1-4, the complete variable domain is DAGVTQSPTHLIKTRGQQVTLRCSPKSGHDTVSWYQQALGQGPQFIFQYYEEEERQRGNFPDRFSGHQFPNYSSELNVNALLLGDSALYLCASSSRDSGSEKLFFGSGTQLSVL.

CDR3 DNA sequence: TGTGCCAGCAGCGAATTAGGGGAAAATCAGCCCCAGCATTTT. This translates into CASSELGENQPQHF. The chain couples TRBV27 to TRBJ1-5, with D perhaps matching TRBD1 (5 bases). This CDR3 comprises 14 residues. Germline values: CDR1 MNHEY, CDR2 SMNVEV (reference sequence). The V end lost 6 bases, the J end lost 4 bases, and 13 bases lay between the germline ends.

This rearrangement joins TRBV2 to TRBJ2-3, with 10 bases identical to TRBD2. Losses at the gene ends were 11 bases for V and 4 bases for J; bases not matched to a gene: 15. This CDR3 is 16 amino acids long. Germline CDR1 reads SNHLY; CDR2 reads FYNNEI. The CDR3 is CAAHRTGSGGSDTQYF. The CDR3 DNA reads TGTGCCGCACACCGAACGGGTAGCGGGGGGTCAGATACGCAGTATTTT.

The chain has TRBV4-1 and TRBJ2-1, with 8 bases identical to TRBD2. The CDR3 has 18 amino acids. With V trimmed by 1 base and J by 1 base, 9 bases remained unmatched. Germline CDR1 MGHRA, CDR2 YSYEKL. The CDR3 region is CASSQGRLGGESYNEQFF. For the CDR3, the DNA is TGCGCCAGCAGCCAAGGACGACTCGGGGGGGAGTCCTACAATGAGCAGTTCTTC.